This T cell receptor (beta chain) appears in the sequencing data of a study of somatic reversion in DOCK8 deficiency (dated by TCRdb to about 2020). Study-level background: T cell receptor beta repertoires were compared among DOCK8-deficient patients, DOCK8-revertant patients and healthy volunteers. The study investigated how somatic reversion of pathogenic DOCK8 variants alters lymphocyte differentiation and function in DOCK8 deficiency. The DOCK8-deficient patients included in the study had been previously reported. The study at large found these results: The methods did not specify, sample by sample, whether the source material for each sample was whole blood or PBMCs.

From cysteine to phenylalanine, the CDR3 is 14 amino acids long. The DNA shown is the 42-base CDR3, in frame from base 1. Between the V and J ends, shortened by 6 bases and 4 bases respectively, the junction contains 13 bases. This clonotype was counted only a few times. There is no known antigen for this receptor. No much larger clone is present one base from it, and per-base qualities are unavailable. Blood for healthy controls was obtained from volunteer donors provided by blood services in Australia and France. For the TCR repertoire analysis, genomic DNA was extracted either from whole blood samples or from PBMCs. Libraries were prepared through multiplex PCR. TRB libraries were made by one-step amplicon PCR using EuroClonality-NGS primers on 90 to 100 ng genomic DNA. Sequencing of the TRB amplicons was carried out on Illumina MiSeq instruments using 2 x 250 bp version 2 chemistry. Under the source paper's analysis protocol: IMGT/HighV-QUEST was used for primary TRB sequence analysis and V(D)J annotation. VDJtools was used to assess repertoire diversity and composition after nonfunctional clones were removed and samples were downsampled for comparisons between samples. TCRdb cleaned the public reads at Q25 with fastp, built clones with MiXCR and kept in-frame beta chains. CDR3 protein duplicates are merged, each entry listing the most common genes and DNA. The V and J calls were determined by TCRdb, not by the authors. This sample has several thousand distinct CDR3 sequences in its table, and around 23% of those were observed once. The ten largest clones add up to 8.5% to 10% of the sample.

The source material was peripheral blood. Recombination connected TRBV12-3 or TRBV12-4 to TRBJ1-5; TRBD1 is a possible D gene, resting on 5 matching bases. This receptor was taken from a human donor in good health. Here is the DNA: TGTGCCAGCAGGCCCAGGGCGACTAATCAGCCCCAGCATTTT. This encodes CASRPRATNQPQHF.